This is a list of T cell receptor beta chains from one sample in a study of blood T cells in healthy people across ages. TCRdb re-called the 5' RACE reads through MiXCR, storing one row per CDR3 protein. Of nearly 800,000 distinct CDR3 sequences in the sample, around three fifths were seen once. The sequencing input was blood. These receptors originate from a man aged 40-49 years in good health. Both conserved end residues are part of each CDR3. The order of the fields is D gene, J gene, CDR3 length, V gene, clone size, CDR3 protein, CDR3 DNA. A D gene is named only where the DNA matches it firmly. Only part of the rows carry a size: once, few, many, or a class if the clone is expanded.

D gene: .; J gene: TRBJ1-1; CDR3 length: 16; V gene: TRBV7-2; clone size: once; CDR3 protein: CASSPRDYKRNTEAFF; CDR3 DNA: TGTGCCAGCAGCCCCCGGGACTATAAAAGGAACACTGAAGCTTTCTTT
D gene: TRBD1; J gene: TRBJ1-1; CDR3 length: 14; V gene: TRBV18; clone size: .; CDR3 protein: CASSPGTGVTEAFF; CDR3 DNA: TGTGCCAGCTCACCCGGGACAGGGGTCACTGAAGCTTTCTTT
D gene: .; J gene: TRBJ2-4; CDR3 length: 14; V gene: TRBV6-2/TRBV6-3; clone size: once; CDR3 protein: CASSPNGSENIQYF; CDR3 DNA: TGTGCCAGCAGTCCTAACGGATCGGAAAACATTCAGTACTTC
D gene: .; J gene: TRBJ2-3; CDR3 length: 12; V gene: TRBV6-4; clone size: few; CDR3 protein: CASSENRVMQYF; CDR3 DNA: TGTGCCAGCAGTGAAAACAGGGTTATGCAGTATTTT
D gene: TRBD2; J gene: TRBJ2-1; CDR3 length: 15; V gene: TRBV20-1; clone size: .; CDR3 protein: CSARALAGGVGEQFF; CDR3 DNA: TGCAGTGCTAGAGCACTAGCGGGAGGGGTCGGTGAGCAGTTCTTC
D gene: .; J gene: TRBJ2-2; CDR3 length: 15; V gene: TRBV24-1; clone size: .; CDR3 protein: CATSTGDIGTGELFF; CDR3 DNA: TGTGCCACCAGCACCGGGGACATAGGCACCGGGGAGCTGTTTTTT
D gene: .; J gene: TRBJ1-2; CDR3 length: 15; V gene: TRBV5-4; clone size: few; CDR3 protein: CASSLEGPALSGYTF; CDR3 DNA: TGTGCCAGCAGCTTGGAAGGGCCAGCATTATCAGGCTACACCTTC
D gene: TRBD1; J gene: TRBJ2-7; CDR3 length: 12; V gene: TRBV20-1; clone size: .; CDR3 protein: CSARDSTYEQYF; CDR3 DNA: TGCAGTGCGAGGGACAGTACCTACGAGCAGTACTTC
D gene: TRBD2; J gene: TRBJ2-5; CDR3 length: 16; V gene: TRBV4-2; clone size: once; CDR3 protein: CASSQDPQRGYNEQYF; CDR3 DNA: TGTGCCAGCAGCCAAGATCCCCAGCGGGGCTACAATGAGCAGTACTTC
D gene: TRBD1; J gene: TRBJ2-5; CDR3 length: 16; V gene: TRBV20-1; clone size: .; CDR3 protein: CSAPSPGQGAWETQYF; CDR3 DNA: TGCAGTGCTCCTAGCCCGGGACAGGGGGCCTGGGAGACCCAGTACTTC
D gene: TRBD2; J gene: TRBJ2-7; CDR3 length: 15; V gene: TRBV20-1; clone size: once; CDR3 protein: CSARDPGEGLDEQYF; CDR3 DNA: TGCAGTGCTAGAGACCCGGGGGAGGGCCTGGATGAGCAGTACTTC
D gene: TRBD2; J gene: TRBJ2-5; CDR3 length: 14; V gene: TRBV6-5; clone size: .; CDR3 protein: CASSRSLAAETQYF; CDR3 DNA: TGTGCCAGCAGTCGCTCACTAGCGGCAGAGACCCAGTACTTC
D gene: TRBD1; J gene: TRBJ2-3; CDR3 length: 15; V gene: TRBV6-6; clone size: .; CDR3 protein: CASRLQGLYADTQYF; CDR3 DNA: TGTGCCAGCAGGTTACAGGGGCTATACGCAGATACGCAGTATTTT
D gene: .; J gene: TRBJ2-5; CDR3 length: 13; V gene: TRBV20-1; clone size: .; CDR3 protein: CSASLVASETQYF; CDR3 DNA: TGCAGTGCTAGTCTGGTAGCATCAGAGACCCAGTACTTC
D gene: .; J gene: TRBJ2-7; CDR3 length: 14; V gene: TRBV29-1; clone size: few; CDR3 protein: CSVDLADSSYEQYF; CDR3 DNA: TGCAGCGTTGATTTAGCGGACAGCTCCTACGAGCAGTACTTC
D gene: TRBD1; J gene: TRBJ2-7; CDR3 length: 15; V gene: TRBV20-1; clone size: .; CDR3 protein: CSANWGQGSYNEQYF; CDR3 DNA: TGCAGTGCTAATTGGGGACAGGGCTCCTACAATGAGCAGTACTTC
D gene: .; J gene: TRBJ2-7; CDR3 length: 16; V gene: TRBV5-5; clone size: .; CDR3 protein: CANSLDGWQGPYEQYF; CDR3 DNA: TGTGCCAACAGCTTGGACGGCTGGCAGGGACCCTACGAGCAGTACTTC
D gene: .; J gene: TRBJ2-1; CDR3 length: 13; V gene: TRBV12-3/TRBV12-4; clone size: .; CDR3 protein: CASSPMTYNEQFF; CDR3 DNA: TGTGCCAGCAGTCCCATGACCTACAATGAGCAGTTCTTC
D gene: TRBD2; J gene: TRBJ2-5; CDR3 length: 16; V gene: TRBV7-6; clone size: once; CDR3 protein: CASSLAPSGFQETQYF; CDR3 DNA: TGTGCCAGCAGCTTAGCCCCTAGCGGGTTCCAAGAGACCCAGTACTTC
D gene: TRBD1; J gene: TRBJ1-5; CDR3 length: 13; V gene: TRBV10-3; clone size: .; CDR3 protein: CAIRQGFDQPQHF; CDR3 DNA: TGTGCCATCAGACAGGGGTTTGACCAGCCCCAGCATTTT
D gene: .; J gene: TRBJ1-2; CDR3 length: 13; V gene: TRBV4-1; clone size: few; CDR3 protein: CASSPRYVGGYTF; CDR3 DNA: TGCGCCAGCAGCCCACGTTATGTCGGTGGCTACACCTTC
D gene: .; J gene: TRBJ1-1; CDR3 length: 12; V gene: TRBV12-3/TRBV12-4; clone size: .; CDR3 protein: CASRLSGDSAFF; CDR3 DNA: TGTGCCAGCAGGTTATCTGGGGATTCAGCTTTCTTT
D gene: .; J gene: TRBJ1-5; CDR3 length: 13; V gene: TRBV20-1; clone size: few; CDR3 protein: CSARDLEWQPQHF; CDR3 DNA: TGCAGTGCTAGAGATCTCGAGTGGCAGCCCCAGCATTTT
D gene: .; J gene: TRBJ1-1; CDR3 length: 14; V gene: TRBV7-3; clone size: .; CDR3 protein: CASSLSGQGTEAFF; CDR3 DNA: TGTGCCAGCAGCTTATCCGGCCAGGGTACTGAAGCTTTCTTT
D gene: .; J gene: TRBJ1-2; CDR3 length: 16; V gene: TRBV18; clone size: .; CDR3 protein: CASSPPEGPSVGGYTF; CDR3 DNA: TGTGCCAGCTCGCCACCAGAGGGACCATCAGTCGGTGGCTACACCTTC
D gene: .; J gene: TRBJ1-2; CDR3 length: 16; V gene: TRBV7-6; clone size: .; CDR3 protein: CASSLNGPGAGHGYTF; CDR3 DNA: TGTGCCAGCAGCTTAAACGGCCCCGGGGCTGGCCATGGCTACACCTTC
D gene: .; J gene: TRBJ2-7; CDR3 length: 12; V gene: TRBV7-2; clone size: many; CDR3 protein: CASSLAVDEQYF; CDR3 DNA: TGTGCCAGCAGCCTCGCAGTAGACGAGCAGTACTTC
D gene: .; J gene: TRBJ2-1; CDR3 length: 16; V gene: TRBV3-1; clone size: .; CDR3 protein: CASSLGIPKGSNEQFF; CDR3 DNA: TGTGCCAGCAGCCTTGGGATCCCTAAGGGGAGCAATGAGCAGTTCTTC
D gene: .; J gene: TRBJ2-5; CDR3 length: 10; V gene: TRBV29-1; clone size: .; CDR3 protein: CSVEKETQYF; CDR3 DNA: TGCAGCGTTGAAAAAGAGACCCAGTACTTC
D gene: .; J gene: TRBJ2-4; CDR3 length: 12; V gene: TRBV12-3/TRBV12-4; clone size: .; CDR3 protein: CASRVRDNIQYF; CDR3 DNA: TGTGCCAGCAGAGTCAGGGACAACATTCAGTACTTC
D gene: .; J gene: TRBJ2-1; CDR3 length: 14; V gene: TRBV2; clone size: .; CDR3 protein: CASQDRSSYNEQFF; CDR3 DNA: TGTGCCAGCCAAGACAGGAGCTCCTACAATGAGCAGTTCTTC
D gene: TRBD2; J gene: TRBJ2-3; CDR3 length: 12; V gene: TRBV29-1; clone size: .; CDR3 protein: CSYRTSADTQYF; CDR3 DNA: TGCAGCTACAGGACTAGCGCTGATACGCAGTATTTT
D gene: .; J gene: TRBJ2-3; CDR3 length: 14; V gene: TRBV29-1; clone size: .; CDR3 protein: CSVVRDRATDTQYF; CDR3 DNA: TGCAGCGTGGTTCGGGACCGGGCCACAGATACGCAGTATTTT
D gene: TRBD1; J gene: TRBJ1-1; CDR3 length: 18; V gene: TRBV11-1; clone size: .; CDR3 protein: CAGSLASGTGGANTEAFF; CDR3 DNA: TGTGCCGGCAGCTTAGCCTCCGGGACAGGGGGCGCGAACACTGAAGCTTTCTTT
D gene: .; J gene: TRBJ2-4; CDR3 length: 14; V gene: TRBV3-1; clone size: few; CDR3 protein: CASSPPSGKNIQYF; CDR3 DNA: TGTGCCAGCAGCCCACCCAGCGGTAAAAACATTCAGTACTTC
D gene: .; J gene: TRBJ1-1; CDR3 length: 13; V gene: TRBV10-3; clone size: once; CDR3 protein: CAISIIMNTEAFF; CDR3 DNA: TGTGCCATCAGTATAATTATGAACACTGAAGCTTTCTTT
D gene: .; J gene: TRBJ2-7; CDR3 length: 13; V gene: TRBV20-1; clone size: .; CDR3 protein: CSAGLQSAYEQYF; CDR3 DNA: TGCAGTGCTGGACTACAGTCCGCCTACGAGCAGTACTTC